This TCR beta chain is drawn from a study of identical twins. Each CDR3 protein gets one entry after TCRdb re-called the 5' RACE reads with MiXCR. The data show hundreds of thousands of distinct CDR3 sequences, 9.5% seen once. This clonotype was seen ten or more times. The CDR3 extends over 14 amino acids. Trimming cost V 6 bases and J 6 bases; bases outside gene matches: 3. The same sample was also studied in work on yellow fever vaccine responses in identical twins.

The gene calls are TRBV12-3 or TRBV12-4 and TRBJ2-1; 12 bases fit TRBD2. This receptor was taken from a woman younger than 30 in good health. The source material was CD8+ T cells sorted from blood. CDR3 in DNA: TGTGCCAGCAGCCCTAGCGGGAGGGCCAATGAGCAGTTCTTC. It is translated as CASSPSGRANEQFF.